This paragraph covers one TCR beta chain sequence. Its antigen is as yet unknown. With 60 Vbeta and 13 Jbeta primers, the PCR was carried out. Generated by immunoSEQ multiplex PCR, the TCRdb table keeps only in-frame clones and is missing some. This sample has around 82,000 clones, with about 79% found just once. This specimen belongs to a study of cytomegalovirus exposure and HLA in healthy donors. Study observations and caveats: The study put some 150 TCR beta chains on its list as cytomegalovirus-associated. Most likely, a cluster of highly shared sequence variants arose as a sequencing artifact. Later work associated roughly 15,000 TCR beta sequences with HLA alleles at 0.05 false discovery rate.

The specimen was PBMCs. This clonotype originated in a male donor in good health and CMV-seropositive.

This CDR3 is CASSQRGGAVDGYTF. DNA for the CDR3: TGTGCCAGCAGTCAAAGAGGTGGGGCGGTGGATGGCTACACCTTC. The chain couples TRBV6-5 to TRBJ1-2; D might be TRBD1 (5 bases). V was trimmed by 5 bases and J by 6 bases, leaving 19 bases between them. CDR3 length equals 15 residues. Per germline, CDR1 MNHEY and CDR2 SVGAGI.